These 29 T cell receptor beta chains were all obtained from the same sample, sequenced in a study of cytomegalovirus exposure and HLA in healthy donors. The PCR used 60 Vbeta and 13 Jbeta primers. TCRdb keeps only in-frame clones here, not all; method: immunoSEQ multiplex PCR. The sample holds around 91,000 clones, 55% to 65% seen once. Sequenced material: PBMCs. These receptor sequences come from a human donor in good health.

The rearrangement links TRBV5-4 to TRBJ1-1; unclear D gene. The CDR3 has 15 amino acids. Germline loops: CDR1 SGHNT, CDR2 YYREEE (reference sequence). V shed 3 bases and J shed 1 base, with 13 bases lying between them. The CDR3 DNA reads TGTGCCAGCAGCTCCACGAAACATGGGAACACTGAAGCTTTCTTT. Amino acid sequence: CASSSTKHGNTEAFF.

The chain combines TRBV28 with TRBJ2-7; possible D gene TRBD1, 5 bases. V lost 5 bases, J lost 0 bases, and 5 bases lay in between. The CDR3 is 12 amino acids. CDR1 and CDR2 from the germline V gene are MDHEN and SYDVKM. CDR3 coding DNA: TGTGCCAGCAGTACAGGCTCCTACGAGCAGTACTTC. It translates to CASSTGSYEQYF.

The gene calls are TRBV7-9 and TRBJ1-1; D gene uncertain. V dropped 5 bases and J dropped 5 bases, with 21 bases sitting between them. Germline V CDR1 and CDR2: SEHNR, FQNEAQ (reference sequence). The length of the CDR3 is 16 residues. Here the CDR3 DNA reads TGTGCCAGCAGCCCCCATGATGGACGGGGAGAAACTGAAGCTTTCTTT. This codes for CASSPHDGRGETEAFF.

The chain uses TRBV19 and TRBJ1-2; 7 positions agree with TRBD1. CDR1 and CDR2 from the germline V gene are LNHDA and SQIVND (reference sequence). V lost 2 bases and J lost 4; bases outside the gene matches: 1. This CDR3 contains 13 residues. The CDR3 DNA is TGTGCCAGTAGTATATCAGGGGGCTATGGCTACACCTTC. This gives the protein CASSISGGYGYTF.

This clone has only a few counts. The chain joins TRBV11-2 to TRBJ2-2; no reliable D call. Per the germline V gene, CDR1 is SGHAT and CDR2 is FQNNGV. V lost 0 bases and J lost 8, with 10 bases in between. The CDR3 totals 14 residues. The CDR3 region has the DNA TGTGCCAGCAGCTTAGATCGAATTGCGGGGGAGCTGTTTTTT. Translation: CASSLDRIAGELFF.

The chain links TRBV11-3 to TRBJ2-4; tentatively, D is TRBD1 (5 bases). The CDR3 length is 12 residues. Between the trimmed V and J ends, which lost 5 bases and 8 bases, there was a span of 10 bases. Germline V gene lookup returns CDR1 SGHNT and CDR2 YENEEA. The CDR3, as DNA: TGTGCCAGCAGCAGGGGTTCGGACATTCAGTACTTC. It codes for CASSRGSDIQYF. The variable domain in full, with the rest retrieved from reference TRBV11-3 and TRBJ2-4, is EAGVVQSPRYKIIEKKQPVAFWCNPISGHNTLYWYLQNLGQGPELLIRYENEEAVDDSQLPKDRFSAERLKGVDSTLKIQPAELGDSAVYLCASSRGSDIQYFGAGTRLSVL.

V and J are TRBV6-5 and TRBJ2-5, with 7 bases fitting TRBD1. The length of the CDR3 is 14 residues. The junction had 9 bases not matched to a gene; V was cut back by 6 bases and J by 5 bases. Germline CDR1 is MNHEY and CDR2 is SVGAGI. This CDR3 is CASRSGQFDETQYF. The DNA of the CDR3 is TGTGCCAGCAGATCGGGACAGTTTGACGAGACCCAGTACTTC.

This chain uses TRBV19 with TRBJ1-1; D possibly corresponds to TRBD1 (6 bases). This CDR3 is built from 15 residues. The germline V gene encodes CDR1 LNHDA and CDR2 SQIVND (reference sequence). Deletions cut 0 bases from V and 6 bases from J, with 14 bases between. The CDR3 here is CASSIEAGAIPEAFF. The CDR3 DNA reads TGTGCCAGTAGTATAGAGGCAGGGGCTATCCCTGAAGCTTTCTTT.

The V gene is TRBV6-4, the J gene TRBJ2-1; 15 bases fit TRBD2. There are 15 residues in the CDR3. V was pared by 10 bases and J by 7 bases, with 8 bases of the junction left unmatched. Germline V gene sequence: CDR1 MRHNA, CDR2 SNTAGT. The CDR3 DNA is TGTGCCACAAAATCCGGGACTAGCGGGAGGAATGAGCAGTTCTTC. Amino acids: CATKSGTSGRNEQFF.

This clone has only one observation. In nucleotides, the CDR3 is TGCGCCAGCAGCCGGAGCCGGACGGGGAGCTCTGGGGCCAACGTCCTGACTTTC. Translated, it gives CASSRSRTGSSGANVLTF. The chain is built from TRBV4-3 and TRBJ2-6, with a tentative D call TRBD2 (5 bases). Trimming took 4 bases from V and 0 from J, leaving 16 bases between them. This CDR3 region has 18 residues. Germline CDR1 is LGHNA and CDR2 is YSLEER.

The chain has TRBV5-1 and TRBJ2-3; D is perhaps TRBD2 (6 bases). CDR1 is SGHRS, CDR2 YFSETQ, per germline. This CDR3 region has 14 residues. The V gene lost 2 bases and the J gene lost 2 bases, with 9 bases spanning the gap. The CDR3 nucleotides read TGCGCCAGCAGCTTAGTAGCGGACACAGATACGCAGTATTTT. Its protein product is CASSLVADTDTQYF.

The CDR3 nucleotides read TGTGCCAGCAGCCCTTACGGACAGGGGGCGGCTAATTCACCCCTCCACTTT. This sequence encodes CASSPYGQGAANSPLHF. V and J are TRBV5-6 and TRBJ1-6, with 11 bases fitting TRBD1. The CDR3 has 17 residues. Trimming removed 4 bases from V and 6 bases from J; junction bases left unmatched: 9. The V gene's germline CDR1 is SGHDT and CDR2 YYEEEE.

The rearrangement uses TRBV25-1 and TRBJ2-1; 7 positions match TRBD2. J was trimmed by 3 bases and V by 7 bases; bases with no gene match: 12. Germline CDR1 reads MGHDK; CDR2 reads SYGVNS. The CDR3 covers 16 residues. CDR3 residues: CASTRMGAGSYNEQFF. CDR3 in DNA: TGTGCCAGCACCCGAATGGGAGCGGGAAGCTACAATGAGCAGTTCTTC.

V gene TRBV7-9 combines with J gene TRBJ2-7; possible D gene TRBD2, 5 bases. CDR3 length: 11 amino acids. Germline lookup yields CDR1 SEHNR and CDR2 FQNEAQ (reference sequence). Trimming removed 5 bases from V and 6 bases from J, with 8 bases in between. CDR3 region: CASSPGFEQYF. CDR3 in DNA: TGTGCCAGCAGCCCGGGGTTCGAGCAGTACTTC.

This rearrangement joins TRBV5-1 to TRBJ1-6, with 10 bases aligning to TRBD1. CDR3 length: 17 amino acids. Germline CDR1 and CDR2: SGHRS and YFSETQ. J gave up 3 bases and V 4 bases, and 7 bases lay outside the gene matches. The CDR3 sequence: CASSNSGTGVYNSPLHF. The CDR3, as DNA: TGCGCCAGCAGCAACTCCGGGACAGGGGTCTATAATTCACCCCTCCACTTT. Together with reference TRBV5-1 and TRBJ1-6, the CDR3 gives the full variable domain: KAGVTQTPRYLIKTRGQQVTLSCSPISGHRSVSWYQQTPGQGLQFLFEYFSETQRNKGNFPGRFSGRQFSNSRSEMNVSTLELGDSALYLCASSNSGTGVYNSPLHFGNGTRLTVT.

The sample holds a few counts of this clone. DNA for the CDR3: TGTGCCAGCAGCTTTGGCACAGGAGATTATGGCTACACCTTC. It translates to CASSFGTGDYGYTF. This rearrangement joins TRBV7-2 to TRBJ1-2, with D perhaps TRBD1 (5 bases). Per the germline V gene, CDR1 is SGHTA and CDR2 is FQGNSA. The CDR3 totals 14 residues. With 3 bases removed from V and 5 bases from J, the gap between germline ends came to 13 bases.

The chain combines TRBV11-3 with TRBJ2-7; 8 bases line up with TRBD1. V shed 2 bases and J 4 bases; nucleotides not matched to a gene: 7. The CDR3 sequence is 15 residues long. Per the germline V gene, CDR1 is SGHNT and CDR2 is YENEEA. CDR3 amino acids: CASSLRTGSVYEQYF. The CDR3, as DNA: TGTGCCAGCAGCTTACGGACAGGGTCCGTTTACGAGCAGTACTTC.

This chain joins TRBV6-5 and TRBJ2-2; D not resolved. Germline V lookup: CDR1 MNHEY, CDR2 SVGAGI. V was trimmed by 2 bases and J by 13 bases, leaving 11 bases between them. The CDR3 runs 12 residues. The CDR3 coding sequence is TGTGCCAGCAGTTACGGCGGTGCCGGGCTGTTTTTT. Translated: CASSYGGAGLFF.

This chain joins TRBV27 and TRBJ1-1; 9 nucleotides line up with TRBD1. This CDR3 has 14 amino acids. CDR1 is MNHEY and CDR2 is SMNVEV in the germline V gene (reference sequence). J lost 8 bases, V lost 1 base, and 5 bases had no gene match. The CDR3: CASSLFGTGSEAFF. DNA of the CDR3: TGTGCCAGCAGTTTATTCGGGACAGGGTCCGAAGCTTTCTTT.

The CDR3 region has the DNA TGTGCCAGCAGCTCCCGGACAGGGATGGGGTACGAGCAGTACTTC. This translates into CASSSRTGMGYEQYF. This rearrangement joins TRBV9 to TRBJ2-7; 8 nucleotides align to TRBD1. This CDR3 comprises 15 residues. Losses at the gene ends were 4 bases for V and 4 bases for J; bases not matched to a gene: 10. The V gene's germline CDR1 is SGDLS and CDR2 YYNGEE.

This clone appeared a single time. The chain joins TRBV7-2 to TRBJ1-2; no clear D gene. Germline CDR1 is SGHTA and CDR2 is FQGNSA. V shed 5 bases and J shed 4 bases, with 20 bases lying between them. CDR3 length: 16 residues. The CDR3 DNA reads as TGTGCCAGCAGCCGGGAGTCTCCTCAGGTTGGCTATGGCTACACCTTC. Translation gives CASSRESPQVGYGYTF.

This sequence joins TRBV12-5 and TRBJ1-1; D perhaps matches TRBD1 (6 bases). The CDR3 covers 14 residues. V lost 7 bases and J 2 bases, leaving 14 bases between the germline ends. Germline V gives CDR1 LGHNT, CDR2 FRNRAP. For the CDR3, the DNA is TGTGCTAGTGTCCTCAGGGGCGGCAACACTGAAGCTTTCTTT. Residues: CASVLRGGNTEAFF.

The DNA for the CDR3 is TGTGCCAGCAGTGAAATGGAGATGAACACTGAAGCTTTCTTT. This sequence encodes CASSEMEMNTEAFF. The chain employs TRBV2 and TRBJ1-1, with unresolved D. This CDR3 region has 14 residues. The V gene lost 2 bases and the J gene lost 0 bases, with 7 bases spanning the gap. CDR1 SNHLY and CDR2 FYNNEI come from the germline V gene. The full variable domain, completed using reference TRBV2 and TRBJ1-1, is EPEVTQTPSHQVTQMGQEVILRCVPISNHLYFYWYRQILGQKVEFLVSFYNNEISEKSEIFDDQFSVERPDGSNFTLKIRSTKLEDSAMYFCASSEMEMNTEAFFGQGTRLTVV.

A few counts support this clone. This sequence joins TRBV4-1 and TRBJ1-1, with TRBD1 as a possible D gene (5 bases). Between the trimmed V and J ends, which lost 0 bases and 0 bases, there was a span of 11 bases. The CDR3 runs 16 residues. Germline CDR1 MGHRA, CDR2 YSYEKL. As DNA, the CDR3 is TGCGCCAGCAGCCAAGATCGATACAGGTTGAACACTGAAGCTTTCTTT. Translated, it gives CASSQDRYRLNTEAFF.

J is TRBJ1-2 and V is TRBV5-1; TRBD1 aligns across 7 bases. The junction had 8 bases not matched to a gene; V was cut back by 2 bases and J by 4 bases. Germline CDR1 and CDR2: SGHRS and YFSETQ. The CDR3 is made up of 15 amino acids. The CDR3 nucleotides read TGCGCCAGCAGCTTCGCGGGGGGGACAGCCTATGGCTACACCTTC. The encoded protein is CASSFAGGTAYGYTF. Together with reference TRBV5-1 and TRBJ1-2, the CDR3 gives the full variable domain: KAGVTQTPRYLIKTRGQQVTLSCSPISGHRSVSWYQQTPGQGLQFLFEYFSETQRNKGNFPGRFSGRQFSNSRSEMNVSTLELGDSALYLCASSFAGGTAYGYTFGSGTRLTVV.

This chain uses TRBV4-3 with TRBJ2-7; the D gene is possibly TRBD2 (5 bases). CDR1 and CDR2 from the germline V gene are LGHNA and YSLEER. V lost 0 bases and J lost 6, with 9 bases in between. The CDR3 totals 13 residues. As DNA, the CDR3 is TGCGCCAGCAGCCAAGAACGGACTGGCGAGCAGTACTTC. Encoded protein: CASSQERTGEQYF.

V usage is TRBV5-1 and J usage is TRBJ1-6, with D possibly TRBD1 on 6 matching bases. Looked up from germline, CDR1 is SGHRS and CDR2 is YFSETQ. Trimming took off 1 base at V and 0 bases at J, with 8 bases between the two ends. The CDR3 is 16 amino acids. CDR3 residues: CASSLMGHSYNSPLHF. In DNA form, the CDR3 reads TGCGCCAGCAGCTTGATGGGACACTCCTATAATTCACCCCTCCACTTT.

The gene calls are TRBV25-1 and TRBJ2-4; possible D gene TRBD1, 6 bases. Trimming cost V 1 base and J 0 bases, with 13 bases left between them. Germline CDR1 MGHDK, CDR2 SYGVNS. This CDR3 has 17 amino acids. The CDR3 coding sequence is TGTGCCAGCAGTGAATCGGAGACAGGAGTAGCCAAAAACATTCAGTACTTC. It specifies CASSESETGVAKNIQYF. Full variable domain (rest looked up from reference TRBV25-1 and TRBJ2-4): EADIYQTPRYLVIGTGKKITLECSQTMGHDKMYWYQQDPGMELHLIHYSYGVNSTEKGDLSSESTVSRIRTEHFPLTLESARPSHTSQYLCASSESETGVAKNIQYFGAGTRLSVL.

This chain joins TRBV5-1 and TRBJ2-2; 7 nucleotides match TRBD2. Germline V gene data show CDR1 as SGHRS and CDR2 as YFSETQ. CDR3 size: 14 residues. V was clipped by 0 bases and J by 5 bases; unmatched bases: 1. The CDR3 coding sequence is TGCGCCAGCAGCTTGGCACTAGCGACCGGGGAGCTGTTTTTT. Its translation: CASSLALATGELFF.